A selection of T cell receptor beta chains follows, all from one sample in a study of cytomegalovirus exposure and HLA in healthy donors. Assay used: immunoSEQ multiplex PCR; TCRdb lists only in-frame clones, some missing. The sample lists 150,000 to 200,000 clones; roughly 76% were seen once. Sequencing was carried out using PBMCs. The receptors were gathered from a man in his fifties or sixties in good health and CMV-seronegative. CDR3s include the opening cysteine and the closing phenylalanine or tryptophan. The order of the fields is CDR3 DNA, CDR3 protein, J gene, V gene, D gene, CDR3 length, clone size. D genes are given only for firm matches. The size field is filled for only some rows; it gives once, few, many or a size class.

TGTGCCAGCAGTTTCCCGGGACAGGTCGGCAACGAGCAGTACTTC | CASSFPGQVGNEQYF | TRBJ2-7 | TRBV28 | TRBD1 | 15 | .
TGTGCCAGCAGCACAACAGGGGCACAGAACACTGAAGCTTTCTTT | CASSTTGAQNTEAFF | TRBJ1-1 | TRBV5-6 | TRBD1 | 15 | .
TGTGCCAGCAGCCCGGGACTACGGCAAGAGACCCAGTACTTC | CASSPGLRQETQYF | TRBJ2-5 | TRBV7-2 | TRBD2 | 14 | .
TGCGCCAGCAGCCAAGAGGGAGCCCTCTCCCCCCTCTACACCTTC | CASSQEGALSPLYTF | TRBJ1-2 | TRBV4-3 | . | 15 | .
TGTGCCAGCAGTTTGTTCGGCAATCAGCCCCAGCATTTT | CASSLFGNQPQHF | TRBJ1-5 | TRBV28 | . | 13 | .
TGCGCCAGCAGCCGAAATTGGGAGAGCTCCTACGAGCAGTACTTC | CASSRNWESSYEQYF | TRBJ2-7 | TRBV5-1 | . | 15 | .
TGTGCCAGCAGCGCACAGGGGTCCGACTACAATGAGCAGTTCTTC | CASSAQGSDYNEQFF | TRBJ2-1 | TRBV7-2 | TRBD1 | 15 | .
TGTGCCAGCAGCGCCCCAGGGGCGGGGGGGCATGAGCAGTTCTTC | CASSAPGAGGHEQFF | TRBJ2-1 | TRBV7-2 | TRBD2 | 15 | .
TGTGCCTGGAGTTCTAGTTGGCAAGAGACCCAGTACTTC | CAWSSSWQETQYF | TRBJ2-5 | TRBV30 | . | 13 | .
TGTGCCAGCAGCTTGATCGGGGGGGGCAGTAGGGTTAATTCACCCCTCCACTTT | CASSLIGGGSRVNSPLHF | TRBJ1-6 | TRBV5-5 | . | 18 | .
TGTGCCAGCAGTTGGGTAGCGGGAGGTCGGGAGACCCAGTACTTC | CASSWVAGGRETQYF | TRBJ2-5 | TRBV28 | TRBD2 | 15 | .
TGTGCCAGTAGTATAGGAGGCGGTGCCTACGAGCAGTACTTC | CASSIGGGAYEQYF | TRBJ2-7 | TRBV19 | . | 14 | few
TGTGCCAGTAGTCTCCGGACAGGAAGGACCCCACGCGAGCAGTACTTC | CASSLRTGRTPREQYF | TRBJ2-7 | TRBV19 | TRBD1 | 16 | .
TGTGCCAGCAACCCCTCCCCGGACAGAGGTGAAAAACTGTTTTTT | CASNPSPDRGEKLFF | TRBJ1-4 | TRBV9 | . | 15 | .
TGTGCCAGCAGCACTTGGGACTCGGCAACTGAAGCTTTCTTT | CASSTWDSATEAFF | TRBJ1-1 | TRBV9 | . | 14 | .
TGCGCCAGCAGCCTCGGACAGCGCGCGGAGCAGTTCTTC | CASSLGQRAEQFF | TRBJ2-1 | TRBV5-1 | . | 13 | once
TGTGCCAGCAGCCCTCTCGCCGGCAGGGGCGTCTACGAGCAGTACTTC | CASSPLAGRGVYEQYF | TRBJ2-7 | TRBV11-2 | . | 16 | .
TGTGCCAGCACGGGGGTATCGTCCTACGAGCAGTACTTC | CASTGVSSYEQYF | TRBJ2-7 | TRBV2 | . | 13 | .
TGTGCCAGCAGCTTAGCGCGGGGGGCAACTAATGAAAAACTGTTTTTT | CASSLARGATNEKLFF | TRBJ1-4 | TRBV7-2 | . | 16 | .
TGTGCCAGCAGTTTAGGGGTAGCTAGCGGGGGGGCAACCGGCACAGATACGCAGTATTTT | CASSLGVASGGATGTDTQYF | TRBJ2-3 | TRBV28 | TRBD2 | 20 | .